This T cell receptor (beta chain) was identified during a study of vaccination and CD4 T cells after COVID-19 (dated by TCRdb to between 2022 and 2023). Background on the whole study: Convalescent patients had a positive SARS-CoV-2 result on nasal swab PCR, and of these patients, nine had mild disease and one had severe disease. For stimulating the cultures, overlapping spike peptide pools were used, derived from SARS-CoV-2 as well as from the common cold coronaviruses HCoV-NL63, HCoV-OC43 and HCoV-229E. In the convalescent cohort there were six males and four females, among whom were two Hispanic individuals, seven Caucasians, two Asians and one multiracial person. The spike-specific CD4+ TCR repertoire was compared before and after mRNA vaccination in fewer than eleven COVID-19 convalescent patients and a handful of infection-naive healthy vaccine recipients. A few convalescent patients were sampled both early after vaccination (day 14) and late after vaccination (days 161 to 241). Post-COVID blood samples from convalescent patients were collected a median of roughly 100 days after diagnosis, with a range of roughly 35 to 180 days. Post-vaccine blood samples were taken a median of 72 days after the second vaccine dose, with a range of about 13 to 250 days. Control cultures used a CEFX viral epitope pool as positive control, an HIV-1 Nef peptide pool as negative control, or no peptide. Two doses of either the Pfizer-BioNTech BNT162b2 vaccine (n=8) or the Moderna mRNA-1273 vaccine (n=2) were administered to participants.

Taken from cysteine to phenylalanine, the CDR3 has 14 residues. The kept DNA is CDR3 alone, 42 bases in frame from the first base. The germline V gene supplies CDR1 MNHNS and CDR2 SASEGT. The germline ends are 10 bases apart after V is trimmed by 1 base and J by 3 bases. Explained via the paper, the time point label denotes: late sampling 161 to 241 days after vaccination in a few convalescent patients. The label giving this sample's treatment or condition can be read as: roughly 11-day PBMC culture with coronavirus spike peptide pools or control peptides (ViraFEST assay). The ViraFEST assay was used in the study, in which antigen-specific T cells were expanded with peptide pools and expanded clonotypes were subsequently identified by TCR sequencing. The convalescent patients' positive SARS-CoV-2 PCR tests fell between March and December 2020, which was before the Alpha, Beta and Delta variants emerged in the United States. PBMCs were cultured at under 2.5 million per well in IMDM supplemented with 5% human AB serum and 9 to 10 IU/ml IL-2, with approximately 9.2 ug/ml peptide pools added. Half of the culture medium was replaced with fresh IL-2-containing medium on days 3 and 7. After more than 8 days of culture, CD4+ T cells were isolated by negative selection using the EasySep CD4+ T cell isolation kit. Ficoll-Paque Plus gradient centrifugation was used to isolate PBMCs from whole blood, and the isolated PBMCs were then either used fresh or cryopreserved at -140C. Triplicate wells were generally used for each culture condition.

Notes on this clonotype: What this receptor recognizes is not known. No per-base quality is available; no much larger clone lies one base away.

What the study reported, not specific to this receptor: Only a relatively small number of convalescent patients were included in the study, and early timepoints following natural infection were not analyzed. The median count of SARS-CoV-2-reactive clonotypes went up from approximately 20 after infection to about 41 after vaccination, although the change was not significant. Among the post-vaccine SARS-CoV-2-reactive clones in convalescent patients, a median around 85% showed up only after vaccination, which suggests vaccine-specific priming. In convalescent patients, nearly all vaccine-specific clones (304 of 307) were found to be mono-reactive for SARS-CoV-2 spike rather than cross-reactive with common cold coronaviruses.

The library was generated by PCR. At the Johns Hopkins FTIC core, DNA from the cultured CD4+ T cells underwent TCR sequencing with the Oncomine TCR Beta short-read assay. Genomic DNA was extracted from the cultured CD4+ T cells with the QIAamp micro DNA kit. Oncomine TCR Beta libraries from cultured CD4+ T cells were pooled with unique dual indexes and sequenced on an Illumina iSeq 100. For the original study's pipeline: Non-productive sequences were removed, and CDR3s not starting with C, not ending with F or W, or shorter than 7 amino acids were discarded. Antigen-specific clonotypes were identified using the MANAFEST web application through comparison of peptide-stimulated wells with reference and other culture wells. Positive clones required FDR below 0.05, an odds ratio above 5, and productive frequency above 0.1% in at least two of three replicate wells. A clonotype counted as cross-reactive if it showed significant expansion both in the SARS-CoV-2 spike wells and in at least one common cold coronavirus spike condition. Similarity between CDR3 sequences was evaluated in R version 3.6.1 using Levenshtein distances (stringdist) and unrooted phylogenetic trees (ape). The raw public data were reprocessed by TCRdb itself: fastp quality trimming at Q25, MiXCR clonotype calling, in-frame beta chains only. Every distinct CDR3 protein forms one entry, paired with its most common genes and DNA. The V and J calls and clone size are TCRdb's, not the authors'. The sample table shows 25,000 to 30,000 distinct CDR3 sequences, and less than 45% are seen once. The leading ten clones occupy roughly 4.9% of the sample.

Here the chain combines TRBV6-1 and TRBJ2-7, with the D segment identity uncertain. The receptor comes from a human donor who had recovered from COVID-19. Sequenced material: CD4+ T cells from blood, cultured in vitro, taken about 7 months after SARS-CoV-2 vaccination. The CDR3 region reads CASSEVFRDYEQYF. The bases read TGTGCCAGCAGTGAAGTCTTCAGAGACTACGAGCAGTACTTC.